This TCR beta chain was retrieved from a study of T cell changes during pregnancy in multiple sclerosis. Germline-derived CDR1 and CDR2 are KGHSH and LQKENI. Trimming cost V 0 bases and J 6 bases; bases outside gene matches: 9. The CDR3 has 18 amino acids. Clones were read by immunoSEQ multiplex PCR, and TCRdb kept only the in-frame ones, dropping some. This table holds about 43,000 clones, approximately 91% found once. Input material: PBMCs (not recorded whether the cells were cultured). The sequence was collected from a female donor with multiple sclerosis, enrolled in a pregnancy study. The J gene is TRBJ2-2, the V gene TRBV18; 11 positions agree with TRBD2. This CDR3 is CASSPPGLAGGGAGELFF. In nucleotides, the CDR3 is TGTGCCAGCTCACCACCGGGCCTAGCGGGAGGCGGCGCCGGGGAGCTGTTTTTT.